This is a list of T cell receptor beta chains from one sample in a study of molecular identifiers for immune sequencing clone quantification. Each CDR3 protein is one row after TCRdb ran MiXCR on the PCR reads. Of 300,000 to 400,000 distinct CDR3 sequences listed, roughly a quarter are singletons. Sequencing was done on a sample of naive CD8+ T cells from blood, with Jurkat cell RNA spiked in. The receptors originated from a human donor in good health. Some libraries in this study had Jurkat cell RNA spiked in. CDR3s include the opening cysteine and the closing phenylalanine or tryptophan. The D gene is left open where the match is weak. The size field is filled for only some rows; it gives once, few, many or a size class.

>many|TRBJ2-5|.|TRBV28
TGTGCCAGCAGTCCCGATACACGGGACCAAGAGACCCAGTACTTC
CASSPDTRDQETQYF
>many|TRBJ2-7|.|TRBV4-3
TGCGCCAGCAGCCAATACAGGGACTACGAGCAGTACTTC
CASSQYRDYEQYF
>few|TRBJ2-6|.|TRBV6-2/TRBV6-3
TGTGCCAGCAGTTACTCCCGGACAGAGGCTGGGGCCAACGTCCTGACTTTC
CASSYSRTEAGANVLTF
>many|TRBJ1-1|.|TRBV5-1
TGCGCCAGCAGCGGTGGTTTGGGGCTCACTGAAGCTTTCTTT
CASSGGLGLTEAFF
>.|TRBJ2-7|.|TRBV6-6
TGTGCCAGCAGTATGGGGGACACCGATTCGGAGCAGTACTTC
CASSMGDTDSEQYF
>.|TRBJ2-2|TRBD2|TRBV6-5
TGTGCCAGCAGTTACCCGACCCTCGGGGAGGGCGGGGAGCTGTTTTTT
CASSYPTLGEGGELFF
>few|TRBJ2-3|.|TRBV5-6
TGTGCCAGCAGCTCAGCCTCCTCCACAGATACGCAGTATTTT
CASSSASSTDTQYF
>many|TRBJ2-7|TRBD2|TRBV4-1
TGCGCCAGCAGCTGGGGGAGCGGGGGCGAGCAGTACTTC
CASSWGSGGEQYF
>many|TRBJ2-3|TRBD2|TRBV4-2
TGTGCCAGCAGCCAAGAACTCCTTTCTAGCGGGAAAGATACGCAGTATTTT
CASSQELLSSGKDTQYF
>once|TRBJ1-1|.|TRBV27
TGTGCCAGCACCAACTGGGGGGGGGGCACTGAAGCTTTCTTT
CASTNWGGGTEAFF
>.|TRBJ2-5|.|TRBV2
TGTGCCACCATGGGGCGGGAAGAGACCCAGTACTTC
CATMGREETQYF
>many|TRBJ1-5|.|TRBV15
TGTGCCACCAGCACCGACCAGGGAGTTGGACAGCCCCAGCATTTT
CATSTDQGVGQPQHF
>few|TRBJ1-4|TRBD1|TRBV11-2
TGTGCCAGCAGCTTAGGTCCGACAGGGGATGAAAAACTGTTTTTT
CASSLGPTGDEKLFF
>.|TRBJ1-1|.|TRBV5-6
TGTGCCAGCAGCTTGGCGGCAGGGAGGGATGCTTTCTTT
CASSLAAGRDAFF
>.|TRBJ2-1|TRBD2|TRBV2
TGTGCCAGCAGGGAGGCCTCTAGCGGGATCGACAATGAGCAGTTCTTC
CASREASSGIDNEQFF
>many|TRBJ2-5|.|TRBV14
TGTGCCAGCAGCCAATGGTATCCGGGCGAGACCCAGTACTTC
CASSQWYPGETQYF
>many|TRBJ2-7|TRBD1|TRBV27
TGTGCCAGCAGTTTATCGTCACAGGGGAACGAGCAGTACTTC
CASSLSSQGNEQYF
>many|TRBJ1-5|.|TRBV6-1
TGTGCCAGCAGCCAACACACCGGGCCGTCTAGCAATCAGCCCCAGCATTTT
CASSQHTGPSSNQPQHF
>.|TRBJ2-7|TRBD2|TRBV20-1
TGCAGTGCTAGAGGCAGGACTAGCGGAGTATACGAGCAGTACTTC
CSARGRTSGVYEQYF
>few|TRBJ1-4|.|TRBV4-3
TGCGCCAGCAGCCAAGTGACTACAGGGAGTGAAAAACTGTTTTTT
CASSQVTTGSEKLFF
>few|TRBJ2-7|.|TRBV6-2/TRBV6-3
TGTGCCACCAGGACAGCTTACGAGCAGTACTTC
CATRTAYEQYF
>.|TRBJ1-2|.|TRBV5-4
TGTGGCAGCAGCTTGGGGTTCGGAAACTATGGCTACACCTTC
CGSSLGFGNYGYTF
>few|TRBJ2-2|.|TRBV9
TGTGCCAGCAGCGTAGAAGGGGAGCTGTTTTTT
CASSVEGELFF
>.|TRBJ1-1|.|TRBV27
TGTGCCAGCAGCCCCCTAGCGGGGAACGCTGAAGCTTTCTTT
CASSPLAGNAEAFF
>.|TRBJ1-4|.|TRBV5-6
TGTGCCAGCAGCTTGGACCCAACTAATGAAAAACTGTTTTTT
CASSLDPTNEKLFF
>.|TRBJ2-1|.|TRBV10-3
TGTGCCACCAAACTTAGCTCCTACAATGAGCAGTTCTTC
CATKLSSYNEQFF
>few|TRBJ2-1|TRBD2|TRBV5-4
TGTGCCAGCAGCTTGGCCGGCGGGAGGAGGACCTACAATGAGCAGTTCTTC
CASSLAGGRRTYNEQFF
>many|TRBJ1-1|.|TRBV9
TGTGCCAGCAGCGTAGGTGACGGGGGCCTAACTGAAGCTTTCTTT
CASSVGDGGLTEAFF
>many|TRBJ2-3|.|TRBV14
TGTGCCAGCAGCCCCCGACCGGACAGCGGGTACACAGATACGCAGTATTTT
CASSPRPDSGYTDTQYF
>few|TRBJ2-7|.|TRBV4-3
TGCGCCAGCAGCCAAGATCGAGGTCGTACGTACCACGAGCAGTACTTC
CASSQDRGRTYHEQYF
>.|TRBJ2-7|.|TRBV4-1
TGCGCCAGCAGCCAATATAGCCAGGCCTACGAGCAGTACTTC
CASSQYSQAYEQYF
>few|TRBJ2-7|.|TRBV11-2
TGTGCCAGCAGCTTAGATCACCCGTCAGGAGAGCAGTACTTC
CASSLDHPSGEQYF
>.|TRBJ1-1|.|TRBV19
TGTACCAGTAAATGGAACACTGAAGCTTTCTTT
CTSKWNTEAFF
>.|TRBJ2-5|.|TRBV28
TGTGCCAGCAGTTCAAGACTAAGGTGGCGCGTCGAAGAGACCCAGTACTTC
CASSSRLRWRVEETQYF
>.|TRBJ2-1|.|TRBV5-4
TGTGCCAGCAGCTGGATAACAGGGATCCACAATGAGCAGTTCTTC
CASSWITGIHNEQFF
>many|TRBJ2-1|.|TRBV6-5
TGTGCCAGCGGTGGAGGAAATGAGCAGTTCTTC
CASGGGNEQFF
>.|TRBJ1-1|TRBD1|TRBV10-3
TGTGCCATACGACAGGGATTAGGCACTGAAGCTTTCTTT
CAIRQGLGTEAFF
>.|TRBJ2-3|.|TRBV11-2
TGTGCCAGCAGCACACAAGACCAGTTAGATACGCAGTATTTT
CASSTQDQLDTQYF
>many|TRBJ2-5|TRBD1|TRBV6-1
TGTGCCAGCAGTTCGACAGGGAGCCAAGAGACCCAGTACTTC
CASSSTGSQETQYF
>.|TRBJ2-3|.|TRBV2
TGTGCCAGCAGTGAAGGGGGGGGCACAGATACGCAGTATTTT
CASSEGGGTDTQYF